A single sample is the source of the 17 T cell receptor beta chains below, sequenced in a study of T-cell reconstitution after alpha-beta-depleted transplantation in children. Unique molecular identifiers featured in how the TCRbeta library was prepared. TCRdb itself ran the PCR reads through MiXCR, one entry per CDR3 protein. Among some 240,000 distinct CDR3 sequences listed, about 12% were seen once. The specimen comprised PBMCs from the stem cell graft donor, sampled from the stem cell graft. The receptors were sampled from a human donor who donated a stem cell graft to a child with acute lymphoblastic leukemia.

Remarks on this clonotype: A much larger clonotype is one base distant, so this may be a read error. This chain uses TRBV20-1 with TRBJ1-2, with TRBD1 matching 8 bases. Germline V gives CDR1 DFQATT, CDR2 SNEGSKA (reference sequence). The CDR3 extends over 14 amino acids. The CDR3 here is CSARVRGLGYGDTF. The CDR3 nucleotides are TGCAGTGCTAGAGTCAGGGGGCTGGGCTATGGCGACACCTTC.

This clonotype was recorded at least ten times. This chain uses TRBV5-1 with TRBJ1-6; 7 bases map to TRBD1. V trimming: 0 bases; J trimming: 8 bases; junction bases outside the gene matches: 8. Germline CDR1 SGHRS, CDR2 YFSETQ. This CDR3 region has 16 residues. The CDR3 DNA follows: TGCGCCAGCAGCTTGGAGTCCAGGGGGGTGGATTCACCCCTCCACTTT. Translating gives CASSLESRGVDSPLHF.

This clonotype was seen ten or more times. V gene TRBV7-9 combines with J gene TRBJ2-7; D possibly corresponds to TRBD1 (5 bases). Per the germline V gene, CDR1 is SEHNR and CDR2 is FQNEAQ (reference sequence). CDR3 length equals 15 residues. The ends were cut back, 1 base at V and 2 bases at J, with 12 bases in the middle. The CDR3 reads CASSLEGQGPYEQYF. The CDR3 DNA is TGTGCCAGCAGCTTAGAGGGCCAGGGTCCCTACGAGCAGTACTTC.

At least ten counts were recorded for this clonotype. This chain links TRBV4-2 with TRBJ1-5, with D possibly being TRBD1 (6 bases). This CDR3 contains 17 residues. Trimming left V 2 bases short and J 0 bases short, with 14 bases between. Germline CDR1 reads LGHNA; CDR2 reads YNFKEQ. As DNA, the CDR3 is TGTGCCAGCAGCCAAATTACACAGGGAAGTAGCAATCAGCCCCAGCATTTT. This encodes CASSQITQGSSNQPQHF.

This clonotype has more than one count but fewer than ten. The chain employs TRBV20-1 and TRBJ2-5, with D possibly TRBD1 on 6 matching bases. V was cut by 0 bases and J by 2 bases, with 16 bases left in between. The germline CDR1 and CDR2 sequences are DFQATT and SNEGSKA (reference sequence). The CDR3 length is 16 residues. CDR3 sequence: CSARDSTGTFQETQYF. The CDR3 DNA reads TGCAGTGCTAGAGATTCGACAGGAACCTTTCAAGAGACCCAGTACTTC.

This clonotype has ten or more counts. The rearrangement joins TRBV12-3 or TRBV12-4 to TRBJ1-5; 8 nucleotides match TRBD1. The J segment lost 3 bases and the V segment lost 6 bases, leaving 7 bases of the junction unmatched. The CDR3 has 15 amino acids. In nucleotides, the CDR3 is TGTGCCAGCAGGATGGGACAGGCGCTCAATCAGCCCCAGCATTTT. Its translation: CASRMGQALNQPQHF.

In the case of this clonotype: Given a much more abundant clone one base away, this may be a read error. The chain uses TRBV5-1 and TRBJ1-1; no definite D call. The germline V and J ends were trimmed by 4 bases and 3 bases, with 16 bases remaining between them. The CDR3 is 15 residues long. CDR1 is SGHRS and CDR2 is YFSETQ in the germline V gene. The CDR3 nucleotides are TGCGCCAGCAGCGCGCGGGTTCAATGGGACACTGAAGCTTTCTTT. It encodes CASSARVQWDTEAFF.

Ten or more counts support this clonotype. V is TRBV5-1 and J is TRBJ2-1, with D unclear. This CDR3 comprises 14 residues. Trimming removed 2 bases from V and 8 bases from J, with 14 bases in between. The germline V gene encodes CDR1 SGHRS and CDR2 YFSETQ. For the CDR3, the DNA is TGCGCCAGCAGCTTAGGAACCCGCAGTTATGAGCAGTTCTTC. Its translation: CASSLGTRSYEQFF.

As for this clonotype: This may be a read error: a much more frequent sequence differs by one nucleotide. The chain carries TRBV29-1 and TRBJ1-1; no clear D gene. This CDR3 contains 13 residues. Per germline, CDR1 SQVTM and CDR2 ANQGSEA. The CDR3 protein is CSVEGDRGAEAYF. The CDR3 coding sequence is TGCAGCGTTGAAGGCGACCGAGGCGCTGAAGCTTACTTT.

This clonotype occurred many times. CDR3 amino acids: CASSPLDRGVGGYTF. DNA of the CDR3: TGTGCCAGCAGTCCCCTGGACAGGGGTGTCGGTGGCTACACCTTC. This chain joins TRBV12-3 or TRBV12-4 and TRBJ1-2; 9 nucleotides match TRBD1. The CDR3 sequence is 15 residues long. Unmatched junction bases numbered 11, after V lost 5 bases and J lost 7 bases.

Many counts were recorded for this clonotype. This chain joins TRBV20-1 and TRBJ2-3; 7 bases are shared with TRBD2. Germline loops: CDR1 DFQATT, CDR2 SNEGSKA (reference sequence). This CDR3 has 16 residues. J gave up 3 bases and V 0 bases, and 9 bases lay outside the gene matches. In DNA form, the CDR3 reads TGCAGTGCTAGAGATCTGTGGGGGGGGAGTACAGATACGCAGTATTTT. Protein: CSARDLWGGSTDTQYF.

This clonotype showed up many times. The chain carries TRBV7-2 and TRBJ1-2; D is unresolved. Germline lookup yields CDR1 SGHTA and CDR2 FQGNSA. The CDR3 contains 17 residues. The germline V and J ends were trimmed by 5 bases and 1 base, with 20 bases remaining between them. The CDR3 here is CASSKSRPGVINYGYTF. The CDR3 nucleotides are TGTGCCAGCAGCAAATCTCGTCCTGGGGTTATTAACTATGGCTACACCTTC.

This clonotype was recorded at least ten times. This rearrangement joins TRBV27 to TRBJ2-3, with 8 bases aligning to TRBD1. The length of the CDR3 is 16 residues. Trimming took 0 bases from V and 3 from J; bases not matched to a gene: 5. The germline CDR1 and CDR2 sequences are MNHEY and SMNVEV (reference sequence). CDR3 sequence: CASSLSSQGATDTQYF. The CDR3 nucleotides read TGTGCCAGCAGTTTATCGAGTCAGGGGGCGACAGATACGCAGTATTTT.

The rearrangement joins TRBV11-2 to TRBJ2-7; TRBD2 agrees at 11 bases. CDR3 length: 18 residues. With 3 bases clipped from V and 6 bases from J, the junction kept 16 bases outside the gene matches. Germline assignment: CDR1 SGHAT and CDR2 FQNNGV. CDR3 sequence reads: CASSFLYGTSGSVIEQYF. In DNA form, the CDR3 reads TGTGCCAGCAGCTTCTTATATGGAACTAGCGGGAGTGTGATCGAGCAGTACTTC.

V and J are TRBV11-1 and TRBJ2-1, with a weak D call TRBD2 (6 bases). Germline CDR1 is SGHAT and CDR2 is FQDESV (reference sequence). The V and J ends lost 1 base and 6 bases respectively, with 19 bases between them. The CDR3 totals 17 residues. CDR3 loop: CASSLDGSPMWVNEQFF. The CDR3 DNA reads as TGTGCCAGCAGCTTAGACGGGAGCCCCATGTGGGTCAATGAGCAGTTCTTC.

This clonotype was observed at least ten times. This chain connects TRBV7-2 to TRBJ2-5; D unresolved. CDR3 size: 16 residues. V lost 4 bases and J lost 2, with 17 bases in between. Germline CDR1 is SGHTA and CDR2 is FQGNSA. CDR3 DNA sequence: TGTGCCAGCAGCTCGCTCGCTTCAGTACGTCAAGAGACCCAGTACTTC. Translated: CASSSLASVRQETQYF.

This clonotype was recorded many times. The J gene is TRBJ2-7, the V gene TRBV5-1, with TRBD2 as a possible D gene (6 bases). The CDR3 length is 14 residues. Germline V gene sequence: CDR1 SGHRS, CDR2 YFSETQ. With 6 bases removed from V and 0 bases from J, the gap between germline ends came to 13 bases. This CDR3 reads CASTFSGFSYEQYF. The CDR3 DNA reads as TGCGCCAGCACCTTTAGCGGTTTCTCCTACGAGCAGTACTTC.